Listed below are T cell receptor beta chains from one sample, sequenced in a study of naive and memory T cell subsets. Each CDR3 protein is one row after TCRdb ran MiXCR on the UMI-ligation and nested PCR reads. The data show tens of thousands of distinct CDR3 sequences, around 13% seen once. The specimen was central memory CD4+ T cells from blood. These receptor sequences come from a human donor in good health. The CDR3 runs from the conserved cysteine through the conserved F or W. D genes are given only for firm matches. Expanded clones get a size class; other rows say once, few or many, or leave the size out.

v_call: TRBV7-9; j_call: TRBJ1-5; d_call: TRBD1; clone_size: few; cdr3_aa: CASSFGQGQPQHF; cdr3_nt: TGTGCCAGCAGTTTCGGACAGGGGCAGCCCCAGCATTTT
v_call: TRBV29-1; j_call: TRBJ1-1; d_call: TRBD1; clone_size: .; cdr3_aa: CSVDRAEGAFF; cdr3_nt: TGCAGCGTCGACAGGGCGGAAGGAGCTTTCTTT
v_call: TRBV4-1; j_call: TRBJ1-5; d_call: .; clone_size: many; cdr3_aa: CASSLYRDNQPQHF; cdr3_nt: TGCGCCAGCAGCCTTTACAGGGACAATCAGCCCCAGCATTTT
v_call: TRBV5-1; j_call: TRBJ2-7; d_call: .; clone_size: .; cdr3_aa: CASSHSADSYEQYF; cdr3_nt: TGCGCCAGCAGCCATTCTGCGGATTCCTACGAGCAGTACTTC
v_call: TRBV5-5; j_call: TRBJ2-7; d_call: TRBD1; clone_size: many; cdr3_aa: CASSLDTGTVTHEQYF; cdr3_nt: TGTGCCAGCAGCTTGGACACCGGGACAGTGACCCACGAGCAGTACTTC
v_call: TRBV7-8; j_call: TRBJ1-1; d_call: .; clone_size: many; cdr3_aa: CASSFSGQITEAFF; cdr3_nt: TGTGCCAGCAGCTTTAGCGGACAAATCACTGAAGCTTTCTTT
v_call: TRBV6-2/TRBV6-3; j_call: TRBJ2-3; d_call: .; clone_size: many; cdr3_aa: CASSWNSDTQYF; cdr3_nt: TGTGCCAGCAGCTGGAATTCAGATACGCAGTATTTT
v_call: TRBV10-3; j_call: TRBJ2-2; d_call: TRBD2; clone_size: few; cdr3_aa: CAISNGRTAGELFF; cdr3_nt: TGTGCCATCAGTAACGGGAGGACCGCCGGGGAGCTGTTTTTT
v_call: TRBV3-1; j_call: TRBJ1-2; d_call: .; clone_size: few; cdr3_aa: CASSHTDTTVYGYTF; cdr3_nt: TGTGCCAGCAGCCACACGGACACGACCGTCTATGGCTACACCTTC
v_call: TRBV29-1; j_call: TRBJ1-1; d_call: TRBD1; clone_size: few; cdr3_aa: CSVDLNRDRGRTEAFF; cdr3_nt: TGCAGCGTTGATTTAAACCGGGACAGAGGTCGGACTGAAGCTTTCTTT
v_call: TRBV29-1; j_call: TRBJ2-5; d_call: TRBD2; clone_size: .; cdr3_aa: CSVLTSGRAEETQYF; cdr3_nt: TGCAGCGTTCTAACTAGCGGGAGGGCGGAAGAGACCCAGTACTTC
v_call: TRBV3-1; j_call: TRBJ2-7; d_call: .; clone_size: .; cdr3_aa: CASSQDGRVAGTYEQYF; cdr3_nt: TGTGCCAGCAGCCAAGATGGAAGGGTGGCCGGCACCTACGAGCAGTACTTC
v_call: TRBV28; j_call: TRBJ1-6; d_call: TRBD1; clone_size: many; cdr3_aa: CASSPAGTVNSPLHF; cdr3_nt: TGTGCCAGCAGTCCCGCCGGGACAGTCAATTCACCCCTCCACTTT
v_call: TRBV20-1; j_call: TRBJ2-1; d_call: TRBD2; clone_size: .; cdr3_aa: CSARASSGRGANEQFF; cdr3_nt: TGCAGTGCTAGGGCCTCTAGCGGGAGGGGGGCGAATGAGCAGTTCTTC
v_call: TRBV12-3/TRBV12-4; j_call: TRBJ1-5; d_call: TRBD1; clone_size: few; cdr3_aa: CASSRTGTGSQPQHF; cdr3_nt: TGTGCCAGCAGTAGAACCGGGACAGGGAGTCAGCCCCAGCATTTT
v_call: TRBV29-1; j_call: TRBJ2-7; d_call: .; clone_size: many; cdr3_aa: CSVARDTEQYF; cdr3_nt: TGCAGCGTTGCCCGGGACACCGAGCAGTACTTC
v_call: TRBV20-1; j_call: TRBJ1-5; d_call: TRBD1; clone_size: .; cdr3_aa: CSAGNRGQTIYQPQHF; cdr3_nt: TGCAGTGCTGGGAACAGGGGGCAAACAATCTATCAGCCCCAGCATTTT
v_call: TRBV2; j_call: TRBJ2-7; d_call: TRBD2; clone_size: .; cdr3_aa: CASSLSPWELAGLYEQYF; cdr3_nt: TGTGCCAGCAGCCTCAGCCCTTGGGAACTAGCGGGACTCTACGAGCAGTACTTC
v_call: TRBV13; j_call: TRBJ2-1; d_call: TRBD2; clone_size: few; cdr3_aa: CASVGLAGINGDNEQFF; cdr3_nt: TGTGCCAGCGTGGGACTAGCGGGAATCAATGGGGACAATGAGCAGTTCTTC
v_call: TRBV7-9; j_call: TRBJ1-2; d_call: .; clone_size: many; cdr3_aa: CASSPLPYATYGYTF; cdr3_nt: TGTGCCAGCAGCCCGCTCCCGTATGCTACCTATGGCTACACCTTC
v_call: TRBV6-6; j_call: TRBJ1-3; d_call: TRBD1; clone_size: .; cdr3_aa: CASSLTGEANTIYF; cdr3_nt: TGTGCCAGCAGCCTAACAGGGGAAGCCAACACCATATATTTT
v_call: TRBV28; j_call: TRBJ1-1; d_call: .; clone_size: many; cdr3_aa: CASSFGPVNTEAFF; cdr3_nt: TGTGCCAGCAGTTTTGGCCCAGTAAACACTGAAGCTTTCTTT
v_call: TRBV7-2; j_call: TRBJ1-1; d_call: TRBD1; clone_size: few; cdr3_aa: CASSFDRANTEAFF; cdr3_nt: TGTGCCAGCAGCTTCGACAGGGCGAACACTGAAGCTTTCTTT
v_call: TRBV7-9; j_call: TRBJ1-2; d_call: .; clone_size: .; cdr3_aa: CASSRGSGNYGYTF; cdr3_nt: TGTGCCAGCAGTCGAGGGAGCGGTAACTATGGCTACACCTTC
v_call: TRBV6-6; j_call: TRBJ1-1; d_call: .; clone_size: .; cdr3_aa: CASSYSGVNTEAFF; cdr3_nt: TGTGCCAGCAGTTACTCGGGGGTTAACACTGAAGCTTTCTTT
v_call: TRBV20-1; j_call: TRBJ2-1; d_call: TRBD2; clone_size: few; cdr3_aa: CSAFRLAGDYNEQFF; cdr3_nt: TGCAGTGCTTTCCGACTAGCGGGAGACTACAATGAGCAGTTCTTC
v_call: TRBV6-5; j_call: TRBJ1-2; d_call: TRBD1; clone_size: few; cdr3_aa: CASSYWDSYGYTF; cdr3_nt: TGTGCCAGCAGTTACTGGGACAGCTATGGCTACACCTTC
v_call: TRBV15; j_call: TRBJ1-4; d_call: .; clone_size: few; cdr3_aa: CATSRDKPWEGRNEKLFF; cdr3_nt: TGTGCCACCAGCAGAGATAAGCCTTGGGAGGGAAGGAATGAAAAACTGTTTTTT
v_call: TRBV6-5; j_call: TRBJ1-5; d_call: .; clone_size: few; cdr3_aa: CASSPGGHQPQHF; cdr3_nt: TGTGCCAGCAGTCCCGGCGGTCATCAGCCCCAGCATTTT
v_call: TRBV28; j_call: TRBJ1-1; d_call: .; clone_size: many; cdr3_aa: CASSSVNTEAFF; cdr3_nt: TGTGCCAGCAGTTCAGTGAACACTGAAGCTTTCTTT
v_call: TRBV30; j_call: TRBJ1-1; d_call: .; clone_size: .; cdr3_aa: CAWSVNGRAYLAFF; cdr3_nt: TGTGCCTGGAGTGTAAACGGCAGGGCCTACCTTGCTTTCTTT
v_call: TRBV6-6; j_call: TRBJ2-7; d_call: .; clone_size: .; cdr3_aa: CASGRRSYEQYF; cdr3_nt: TGTGCCAGCGGTCGCCGTTCCTACGAGCAGTACTTC
v_call: TRBV30; j_call: TRBJ2-1; d_call: .; clone_size: many; cdr3_aa: CAWKAGLVNEQFF; cdr3_nt: TGTGCCTGGAAAGCCGGGCTAGTCAATGAGCAGTTCTTC
v_call: TRBV29-1; j_call: TRBJ1-2; d_call: .; clone_size: many; cdr3_aa: CSVEGRDYGYTF; cdr3_nt: TGCAGCGTTGAAGGCAGGGACTATGGCTACACCTTC
v_call: TRBV15; j_call: TRBJ2-1; d_call: TRBD2; clone_size: .; cdr3_aa: CATSREYPGLAEYNEQFF; cdr3_nt: TGTGCCACCAGCAGGGAATACCCGGGACTAGCGGAATACAATGAGCAGTTCTTC
v_call: TRBV7-8; j_call: TRBJ2-5; d_call: TRBD2; clone_size: .; cdr3_aa: CASSSFAAAGGGETQYF; cdr3_nt: TGTGCCAGCAGCTCCTTCGCGGCGGCGGGAGGAGGAGAGACCCAGTACTTC
v_call: TRBV7-9; j_call: TRBJ2-7; d_call: TRBD1; clone_size: .; cdr3_aa: CASSPTTGVHTYEQYF; cdr3_nt: TGTGCCAGCAGCCCCACCACAGGGGTCCACACCTACGAGCAGTACTTC
v_call: TRBV6-2/TRBV6-3; j_call: TRBJ2-1; d_call: .; clone_size: few; cdr3_aa: CASSYDPAYNEQFF; cdr3_nt: TGTGCCAGCAGTTACGATCCAGCCTACAATGAGCAGTTCTTC
v_call: TRBV7-2; j_call: TRBJ2-7; d_call: TRBD1; clone_size: many; cdr3_aa: CASSPRQGRKNEQYF; cdr3_nt: TGTGCCAGCAGCCCCCGACAGGGGAGGAAGAACGAGCAGTACTTC
v_call: TRBV5-1; j_call: TRBJ2-3; d_call: TRBD2; clone_size: many; cdr3_aa: CASSLSAGGPLDTQYF; cdr3_nt: TGCGCCAGCAGCTTGTCAGCGGGAGGGCCGCTAGATACGCAGTATTTT
v_call: TRBV7-9; j_call: TRBJ2-7; d_call: TRBD2; clone_size: .; cdr3_aa: CASIPGGSSYEQYF; cdr3_nt: TGTGCCAGCATCCCGGGGGGGTCTTCCTACGAGCAGTACTTC
v_call: TRBV7-9; j_call: TRBJ1-2; d_call: .; clone_size: .; cdr3_aa: CASSLDRTGYTF; cdr3_nt: TGTGCCAGCAGCTTAGACAGGACGGGCTACACCTTC
v_call: TRBV7-2; j_call: TRBJ2-5; d_call: .; clone_size: few; cdr3_aa: CASSRSLTETQYF; cdr3_nt: TGTGCCAGCAGCCGGTCCCTAACAGAGACCCAGTACTTC
v_call: TRBV20-1; j_call: TRBJ2-7; d_call: .; clone_size: once; cdr3_aa: CSAIRVDSGVYEQYF; cdr3_nt: TGCAGTGCTATAAGGGTGGATAGCGGAGTCTACGAGCAGTACTTC
v_call: TRBV5-1; j_call: TRBJ2-6; d_call: .; clone_size: many; cdr3_aa: CASRWTGTLSSGANVLTF; cdr3_nt: TGCGCCAGCAGATGGACCGGGACACTATCCTCTGGGGCCAACGTCCTGACTTTC